Below are 30 T cell receptor beta chains sequenced from a single sample in a study of T cell responses to AZD1222 COVID-19 vaccine. TCRdb's copy holds only in-frame clones and misses some; the assay was immunoSEQ multiplex PCR. This table has about 160,000 clones, more than 90% appearing once. The sequences come from peripheral blood, collected 28 days after the second AZD1222 dose. These receptors were collected from an adult who received the AZD1222 COVID-19 vaccine.

The chain uses TRBV2 and TRBJ2-1; D unclear. The CDR3 runs 15 residues. V was shortened by 5 bases and J by 0 bases, with 11 bases between the two germline ends. Germline loops: CDR1 SNHLY, CDR2 FYNNEI. CDR3 sequence (DNA): TGTGCCAGCAGTCTCTCGACAAACTCCTACAATGAGCAGTTCTTC. Translating it yields CASSLSTNSYNEQFF.

The chain combines TRBV6-5 with TRBJ2-5; 7 nucleotides match TRBD2. This CDR3 comprises 13 residues. The V gene's germline CDR1 is MNHEY and CDR2 SVGAGI. With V trimmed by 2 bases and J by 5 bases, 2 bases remained unmatched. This CDR3 is CASSYNGGETQYF. The CDR3 bases are TGTGCCAGCAGTTACAACGGGGGGGAGACCCAGTACTTC.

The chain links TRBV7-2 to TRBJ1-5; possible D gene TRBD1, 5 bases. CDR3 length equals 14 residues. Germline V gene data show CDR1 as SGHTA and CDR2 as FQGNSA. The V and J ends lost 2 bases and 7 bases respectively, with 12 bases between them. CDR3 protein: CASSLTPGGQPQHF. The CDR3 DNA is TGTGCCAGCAGCTTAACTCCGGGGGGACAGCCCCAGCATTTT.

V is TRBV11-3 and J is TRBJ2-2, with no clear D. Germline V lookup: CDR1 SGHNT, CDR2 YENEEA. CDR3 length: 17 amino acids. Deletions cut 2 bases from V and 6 bases from J, with 19 bases between. The CDR3 protein is CASSLLYVGWAAGELFF. The CDR3 bases are TGTGCCAGCAGCTTACTATATGTAGGTTGGGCCGCCGGGGAGCTGTTTTTT.

V gene TRBV2 combines with J gene TRBJ2-3, with 9 bases matching TRBD2. The length of the CDR3 is 14 residues. Looked up from germline, CDR1 is SNHLY and CDR2 is FYNNEI. With V trimmed by 8 bases and J by 1 base, 4 bases remained unmatched. CDR3 coding DNA: TGTGCCAGCGAAAGACTAGCGGGCACAGATACGCAGTATTTT. Translated, it gives CASERLAGTDTQYF.

V and J are TRBV25-1 and TRBJ1-1; D gene uncertain. The length of the CDR3 is 15 residues. The V and J ends lost 6 bases and 1 base respectively, with 15 bases between them. The germline CDR1 and CDR2 sequences are MGHDK and SYGVNS. CDR3 sequence: CASSASRRANTEAFF. For the CDR3, the DNA is TGTGCCAGCAGCGCCTCCCGAAGGGCGAACACTGAAGCTTTCTTT.

The chain joins TRBV19 to TRBJ2-1; the match to TRBD1 covers 8 bases. Trimming removed 6 bases from V and 6 bases from J; junction bases left unmatched: 7. The CDR3 has 14 residues. The germline V gene has CDR1 LNHDA and CDR2 SQIVND (reference sequence). CDR3 DNA: TGTGCCAGTAGCAGACAGACAGGGGCCAATGAGCAGTTCTTC. Amino acid sequence: CASSRQTGANEQFF.

This chain joins TRBV3-1 (or the pseudogene TRBV3-2) and TRBJ2-4, with 7 bases fitting TRBD2. The V gene's germline CDR1 is LGHDT and CDR2 YNNKEL (reference sequence). The CDR3 length is 15 residues. J gave up 7 bases and V 4 bases, and 10 bases lay outside the gene matches. The CDR3 DNA reads TGTGCCAGCAGCCGGCGGGGGACCATCTTTAACATTCAGTACTTC. Protein: CASSRRGTIFNIQYF.

The V and J genes are TRBV27 and TRBJ1-1; D remains unclear. The germline V and J ends were trimmed by 0 bases and 7 bases, with 12 bases remaining between them. The CDR3 spans 14 residues. Germline loops: CDR1 MNHEY, CDR2 SMNVEV (reference sequence). The CDR3 DNA follows: TGTGCCAGCAGTTTATCGTTGGCAGGAGATGAAGCTTTCTTT. This translates into CASSLSLAGDEAFF.

The V call is TRBV19, the J call TRBJ1-5; possible D gene TRBD1, 6 bases. The V gene lost 1 base and the J gene lost 1 base, with 11 bases spanning the gap. The CDR3 runs to 16 residues. The germline CDR1 and CDR2 sequences are LNHDA and SQIVND (reference sequence). The CDR3 region has the DNA TGTGCCAGTAGTATAGGGTGGCAGGGGAGCAATCAGCCCCAGCATTTT. It yields the protein CASSIGWQGSNQPQHF.

The chain uses TRBV7-2 and TRBJ2-1, with 10 bases fitting TRBD2. The trim removed 1 base at V and 6 bases at J, leaving 6 bases unmatched. This CDR3 spans 16 amino acids. Germline CDR1 is SGHTA and CDR2 is FQGNSA. The CDR3 region is CASSLGGLARGNEQFF. The CDR3 DNA reads TGTGCCAGCAGCTTAGGGGGACTAGCGCGGGGCAATGAGCAGTTCTTC.

The rearrangement links TRBV7-9 to TRBJ1-5; no reliable D call. The ends were cut back, 0 bases at V and 4 bases at J, with 7 bases in the middle. Germline CDR1 and CDR2: SEHNR and FQNEAQ (reference sequence). This CDR3 region has 14 residues. The chain's CDR3 is CASSLAGLNQPQHF. The CDR3 DNA is TGTGCCAGCAGCTTAGCAGGGCTGAATCAGCCCCAGCATTTT.

The chain links TRBV6-2 or TRBV6-3 to TRBJ1-1, with D perhaps matching TRBD1 (5 bases). Trimming took 2 bases from V and 9 from J, leaving 13 bases between them. This CDR3 has 13 residues. CDR1 is MNHEY, CDR2 SVGEGT, per germline. The CDR3, as DNA: TGTGCCAGCAGTTACCGGGACGACCTTCAAGCTTTCTTT. It translates to CASSYRDDLQAFF.

The chain recombines TRBV6-5 with TRBJ2-7; possible D gene TRBD1, 5 bases. Germline assignment: CDR1 MNHEY and CDR2 SVGAGI. Trimming left V 2 bases short and J 2 bases short, with 10 bases between. The CDR3 runs 14 residues. The chain's CDR3 is CASSYLQATYEQYF. The CDR3 DNA sequence: TGTGCCAGCAGTTACCTACAGGCGACCTACGAGCAGTACTTC.

This chain joins TRBV6-4 and TRBJ2-2, with TRBD2 as a possible D gene (5 bases). The CDR3 runs 15 residues. The ends were cut back, 2 bases at V and 1 base at J, with 8 bases in the middle. The V gene's germline CDR1 is MRHNA and CDR2 SNTAGT. This CDR3 is CASSDEGRNTGELFF. CDR3 coding DNA: TGTGCCAGCAGTGACGAGGGTAGGAACACCGGGGAGCTGTTTTTT.

The chain uses TRBV7-6 and TRBJ2-3; 7 bases are shared with TRBD1. This CDR3 has 16 amino acids. V lost 5 bases, J lost 2 bases, and 10 bases stayed unmatched. CDR1 is SGHVS and CDR2 is FNYEAQ in the germline V gene. The CDR3 DNA is TGTGCCAGCAGCGTGGGGCGACAGGGACCCACAGATACGCAGTATTTT. Translation: CASSVGRQGPTDTQYF. The whole variable domain, remainder taken from reference TRBV7-6 and TRBJ2-3, is GAGVSQSPRYKVTKRGQDVALRCDPISGHVSLYWYRQALGQGPEFLTYFNYEAQQDKSGLPNDRFSAERPEGSISTLTIQRTEQRDSAMYRCASSVGRQGPTDTQYFGPGTRLTVL.

The chain uses TRBV10-2 and TRBJ2-2; TRBD1 is a possible D gene (6 bases). The CDR3 spans 14 residues. V lost 8 bases, J lost 4 bases, and 14 bases lay in between. Per the germline V gene, CDR1 is WSHSY and CDR2 is SAAADI. The CDR3 nucleotides read TGCGCCAGCGGAAACAGGGTCAGCACCGGGGAGCTGTTTTTT. Protein product: CASGNRVSTGELFF.

V gene TRBV6-5 combines with J gene TRBJ1-1; a weak D match, TRBD1 (5 bases). The CDR3 covers 15 residues. Trimming removed 3 bases from V and 4 bases from J, with 15 bases in between. Germline CDR1 and CDR2: MNHEY and SVGAGI. CDR3 coding DNA: TGTGCCAGCAGTTATACTCCATTCGGGACCACTGAAGCTTTCTTT. This encodes CASSYTPFGTTEAFF.

The rearrangement links TRBV9 to TRBJ2-5, with D perhaps TRBD1 or TRBD2 (5 bases each). Germline lookup yields CDR1 SGDLS and CDR2 YYNGEE. This CDR3 comprises 15 residues. The germline V and J ends were trimmed by 10 bases and 0 bases, with 19 bases remaining between them. The CDR3 bases are TGTGCCTCCGGGTCGGGGACGGGGTACCAAGAGACCCAGTACTTC. It is translated as CASGSGTGYQETQYF.

The genes are TRBV18 and TRBJ1-2, with 7 nucleotides matching TRBD1. The V and J ends lost 3 bases and 4 bases, in that order; junction bases with no gene match: 14. The germline V gene encodes CDR1 KGHSH and CDR2 LQKENI. The CDR3 is made up of 17 amino acids. The CDR3 here is CASSPTIMTGWVYGYTF. The CDR3 DNA sequence: TGTGCCAGCTCACCGACTATAATGACAGGGTGGGTCTATGGCTACACCTTC.

This chain links TRBV6-4 with TRBJ1-5; D is unresolved. This CDR3 has 14 amino acids. Germline values: CDR1 MRHNA, CDR2 SNTAGT. V was trimmed by 3 bases and J by 10 bases, leaving 16 bases between them. CDR3 nucleotide sequence: TGTGCCAGCAGTGAAGGTGAAGGGTTCAGACCCCAGCATTTT. Its protein product is CASSEGEGFRPQHF.

The chain combines TRBV29-1 with TRBJ1-2, with TRBD1 matching over 11 bases. The CDR3 spans 13 residues. V gave up 6 bases and J gave up 4 bases; unmatched junction bases: 4. Germline V gene lookup returns CDR1 SQVTM and CDR2 ANQGSEA. The CDR3 is CSVRDRGVYGYTF. In DNA, the CDR3 is TGCAGCGTCCGGGACAGGGGGGTCTATGGCTACACCTTC.

The chain carries TRBV2 and TRBJ1-2; D is perhaps TRBD1 (5 bases). The CDR3 is 15 amino acids. Germline CDR1 and CDR2: SNHLY and FYNNEI. V was clipped by 6 bases and J by 1 base, with 15 bases between them. Written as DNA, the CDR3 is TGTGCCAGCAGCCAAATACCGACAGTTAACTATGGCTACACCTTC. This encodes CASSQIPTVNYGYTF.

The genes are TRBV9 and TRBJ2-7; TRBD2 agrees at 7 bases. The CDR3 is 16 residues long. Germline assignment: CDR1 SGDLS and CDR2 YYNGEE. V was clipped by 4 bases and J by 2 bases; unmatched bases: 12. The CDR3 loop reads CASSTRDAGVAYEQYF. CDR3 nucleotides: TGTGCCAGCAGCACAAGGGACGCGGGAGTGGCCTACGAGCAGTACTTC.

The chain uses TRBV19 and TRBJ1-2; 8 bases fit TRBD1. The CDR3 runs 14 residues. J gave up 6 bases and V 0 bases, and 3 bases lay outside the gene matches. Germline V gene lookup returns CDR1 LNHDA and CDR2 SQIVND (reference sequence). In DNA, the CDR3 is TGTGCCAGTAGTATAGACAGGGGGCGCGATGGCTACACCTTC. Residues: CASSIDRGRDGYTF.

The chain joins TRBV9 to TRBJ1-1, with a possible D match to TRBD1 (6 bases). This CDR3 is built from 17 residues. Looked up from germline, CDR1 is SGDLS and CDR2 is YYNGEE. The ends were cut back, 1 base at V and 0 bases at J, with 16 bases in the middle. CDR3 loop: CASSVTGSPGLNTEAFF. The CDR3 DNA follows: TGTGCCAGCAGCGTAACAGGGAGCCCTGGGTTGAACACTGAAGCTTTCTTT.

The chain recombines TRBV25-1 with TRBJ2-7; the D call may be TRBD1 or TRBD2 (5 bases each). Germline loops: CDR1 MGHDK, CDR2 SYGVNS. The germline V and J ends were trimmed by 8 bases and 5 bases, with 13 bases remaining between them. The CDR3 has 12 amino acids. The CDR3 DNA is TGTGCCAGCGAGAGGGACGGTGACGAGCAGTACTTC. It is translated as CASERDGDEQYF.

A few counts support this clone. This sequence joins TRBV10-2 and TRBJ1-6, with D perhaps TRBD1 (5 bases). The CDR3 sequence is 12 residues long. Germline V lookup: CDR1 WSHSY, CDR2 SAAADI. V dropped 7 bases and J dropped 10 bases, with 11 bases sitting between them. CDR3 sequence: CASTRDGSPLHF. The CDR3, as DNA: TGCGCCAGCACACGGGACGGGTCACCCCTCCACTTT.

As DNA, the CDR3 is TGTGCCAGCAGCCAGACTAGCGGGACAAACACCGGGGAGCTGTTTTTT. Encoded protein: CASSQTSGTNTGELFF. This chain uses TRBV12-1 with TRBJ2-2; no DNA check was done on the table's D call, TRBD2. TRBV12-1 is given as a pseudogene. This CDR3 comprises 16 residues.

The chain joins TRBV18 to TRBJ2-7; 8 nucleotides align to TRBD1. The CDR3 consists of 14 residues. V lost 6 bases to trimming and J lost 3 bases; unmatched junction nucleotides: 7. Germline lookup yields CDR1 KGHSH and CDR2 LQKENI. The CDR3 loop is CASSNGQGHYEQYF. CDR3 DNA sequence: TGTGCCAGCTCTAATGGACAGGGACACTACGAGCAGTACTTC.